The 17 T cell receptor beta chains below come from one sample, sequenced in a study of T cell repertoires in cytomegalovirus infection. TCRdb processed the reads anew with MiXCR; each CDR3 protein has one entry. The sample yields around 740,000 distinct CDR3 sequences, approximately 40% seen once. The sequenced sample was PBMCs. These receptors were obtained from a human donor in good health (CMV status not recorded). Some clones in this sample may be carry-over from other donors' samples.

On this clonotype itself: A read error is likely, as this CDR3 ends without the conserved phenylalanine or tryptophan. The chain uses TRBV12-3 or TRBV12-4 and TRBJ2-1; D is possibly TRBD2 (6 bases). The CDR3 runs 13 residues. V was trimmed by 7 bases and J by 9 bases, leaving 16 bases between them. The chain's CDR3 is CASTRRRESEQFL. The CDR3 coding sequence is TGTGCCAGCACCCGACGGAGGGAATCTGAGCAGTTCTTA.

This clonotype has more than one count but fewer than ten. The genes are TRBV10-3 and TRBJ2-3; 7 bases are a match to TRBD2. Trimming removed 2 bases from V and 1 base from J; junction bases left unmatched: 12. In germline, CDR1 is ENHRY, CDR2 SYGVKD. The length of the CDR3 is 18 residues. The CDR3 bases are TGTGCCATCAGTGAGCCGATGGTGGGAGGGGACCGCACAGATACGCAGTATTTT. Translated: CAISEPMVGGDRTDTQYF.

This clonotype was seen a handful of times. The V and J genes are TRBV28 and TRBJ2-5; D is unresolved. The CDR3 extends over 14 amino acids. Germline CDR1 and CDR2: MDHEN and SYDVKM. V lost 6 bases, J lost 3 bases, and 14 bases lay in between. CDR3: CASSPRFREETQYF. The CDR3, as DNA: TGTGCCAGCAGCCCAAGATTCCGGGAAGAGACCCAGTACTTC.

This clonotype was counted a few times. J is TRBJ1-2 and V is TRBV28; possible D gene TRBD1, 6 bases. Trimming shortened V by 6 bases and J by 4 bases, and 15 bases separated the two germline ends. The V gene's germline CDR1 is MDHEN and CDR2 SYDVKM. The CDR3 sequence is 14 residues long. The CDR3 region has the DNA TGTGCCAGCAGACGACAGGCGAGCGCCTATGGCTACACCTTC. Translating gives CASRRQASAYGYTF.

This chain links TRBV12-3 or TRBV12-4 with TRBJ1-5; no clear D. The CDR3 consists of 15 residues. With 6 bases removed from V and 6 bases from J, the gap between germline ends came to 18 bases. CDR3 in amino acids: CASRFGSRPPQPQHF. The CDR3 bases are TGTGCCAGCAGGTTTGGCAGCCGCCCCCCTCAGCCCCAGCATTTT.

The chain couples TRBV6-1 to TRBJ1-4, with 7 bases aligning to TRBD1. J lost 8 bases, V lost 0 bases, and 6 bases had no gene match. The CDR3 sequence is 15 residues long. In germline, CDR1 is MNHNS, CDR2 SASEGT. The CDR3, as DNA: TGTGCCAGCAGTGAAGCGGCAGGGGGGATGGAAAAACTGTTTTTT. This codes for CASSEAAGGMEKLFF.

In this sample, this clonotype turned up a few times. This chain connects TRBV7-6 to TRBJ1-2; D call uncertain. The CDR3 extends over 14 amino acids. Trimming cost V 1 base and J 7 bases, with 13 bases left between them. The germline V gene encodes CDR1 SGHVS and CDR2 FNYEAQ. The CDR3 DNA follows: TGTGCCAGCAGCTTAGACGAAGCTGTGGGTGGCTACACCTTC. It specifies CASSLDEAVGGYTF.

The CDR3 loop reads CASRAGPGDEQFF. The CDR3 DNA follows: TGTGCCAGCAGGGCGGGGCCGGGGGATGAGCAGTTCTTC. The chain has TRBV2 and TRBJ2-1; a possible D gene is TRBD2 (6 bases). With 6 bases removed from V and 8 bases from J, the gap between germline ends came to 14 bases. Germline CDR1 is SNHLY and CDR2 is FYNNEI. The CDR3 sequence is 13 residues long. The whole variable domain, filled in from reference TRBV2 and TRBJ2-1, reads EPEVTQTPSHQVTQMGQEVILRCVPISNHLYFYWYRQILGQKVEFLVSFYNNEISEKSEIFDDQFSVERPDGSNFTLKIRSTKLEDSAMYFCASRAGPGDEQFFGPGTRLTVL.

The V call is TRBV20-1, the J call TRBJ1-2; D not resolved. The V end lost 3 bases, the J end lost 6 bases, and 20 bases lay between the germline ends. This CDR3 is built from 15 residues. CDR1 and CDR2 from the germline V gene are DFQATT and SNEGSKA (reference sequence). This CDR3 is CSASNSPRDFHGYTF. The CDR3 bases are TGCAGTGCTAGTAATTCCCCGCGAGATTTCCATGGCTACACCTTC.

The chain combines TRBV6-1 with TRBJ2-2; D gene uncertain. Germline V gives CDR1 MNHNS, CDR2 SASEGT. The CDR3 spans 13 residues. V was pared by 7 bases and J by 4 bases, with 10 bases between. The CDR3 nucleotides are TGTGCCAGCACAATACTCCTCACCGGGGAGCTGTTTTTT. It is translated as CASTILLTGELFF.

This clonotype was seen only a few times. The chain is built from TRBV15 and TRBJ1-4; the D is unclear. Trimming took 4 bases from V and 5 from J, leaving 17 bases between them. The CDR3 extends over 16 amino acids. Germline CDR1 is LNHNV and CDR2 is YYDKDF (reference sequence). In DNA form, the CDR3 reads TGTGCCACCAGCACCCCGGTTGAGGGAAGGAATGAAAAACTGTTTTTT. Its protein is CATSTPVEGRNEKLFF.

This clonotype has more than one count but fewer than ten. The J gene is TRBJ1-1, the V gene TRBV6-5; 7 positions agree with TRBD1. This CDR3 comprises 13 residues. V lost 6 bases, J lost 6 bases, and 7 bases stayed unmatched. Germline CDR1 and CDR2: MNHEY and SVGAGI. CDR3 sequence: CASSYDRAPEAFF. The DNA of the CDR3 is TGTGCCAGCAGCTATGACAGGGCCCCTGAAGCTTTCTTT.

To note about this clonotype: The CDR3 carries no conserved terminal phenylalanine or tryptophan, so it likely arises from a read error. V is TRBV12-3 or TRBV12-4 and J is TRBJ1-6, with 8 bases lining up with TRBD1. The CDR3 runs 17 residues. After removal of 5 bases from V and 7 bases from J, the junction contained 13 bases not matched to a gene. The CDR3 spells CASSPRAGGNRNSPLHL. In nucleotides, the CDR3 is TGTGCCAGCAGTCCCCGAGCAGGGGGCAATAGAAATTCACCCCTCCACTTG.

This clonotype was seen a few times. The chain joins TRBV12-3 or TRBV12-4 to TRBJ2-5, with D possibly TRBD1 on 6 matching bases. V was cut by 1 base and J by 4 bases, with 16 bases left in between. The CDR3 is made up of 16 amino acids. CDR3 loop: CASSLGGPGIGETQYF. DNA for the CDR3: TGTGCCAGCAGTTTAGGGGGGCCCGGCATAGGAGAGACCCAGTACTTC.

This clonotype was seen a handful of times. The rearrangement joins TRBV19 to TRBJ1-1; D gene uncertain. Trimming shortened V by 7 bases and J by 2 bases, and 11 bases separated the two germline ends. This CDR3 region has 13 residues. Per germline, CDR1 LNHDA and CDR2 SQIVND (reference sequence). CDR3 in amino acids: CASTSTRNTEAFF. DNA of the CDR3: TGTGCCAGTACTTCGACAAGAAACACTGAAGCTTTCTTT.

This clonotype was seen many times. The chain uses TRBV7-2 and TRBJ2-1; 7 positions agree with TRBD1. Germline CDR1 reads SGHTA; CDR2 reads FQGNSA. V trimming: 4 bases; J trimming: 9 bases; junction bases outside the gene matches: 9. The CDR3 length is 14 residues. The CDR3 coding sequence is TGTGCCAGCAGCTCATCGGACAGGTGGGGTGAGCAGTTCTTC. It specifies CASSSSDRWGEQFF.

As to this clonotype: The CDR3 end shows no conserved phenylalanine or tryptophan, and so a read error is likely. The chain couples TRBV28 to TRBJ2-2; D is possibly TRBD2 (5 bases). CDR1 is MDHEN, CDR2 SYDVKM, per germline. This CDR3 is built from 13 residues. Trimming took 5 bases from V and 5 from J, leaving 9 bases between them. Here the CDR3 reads CASSVAMTGELFL. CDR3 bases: TGTGCCAGCAGTGTAGCGATGACCGGGGAGCTGTTTTTG.